A single sample gave rise to the 9 T cell receptor beta chains below, sequenced in a study of blood T cell repertoires in COVID-19. Profiled with immunoSEQ multiplex PCR; TCRdb holds only in-frame clones, not every one. The sample shows some 270,000 clones, around 90% of them seen only once. Sequenced input: peripheral blood. The receptor source for this set is a man between 50 and 59 years old with acute or convalescent COVID-19.

The genes are TRBV19 and TRBJ1-5, with TRBD1 matching 10 bases. J gave up 6 bases and V 4 bases, and 6 bases lay outside the gene matches. The germline gives CDR1 LNHDA, CDR2 SQIVND (reference sequence). The CDR3 has 15 residues. CDR3 in DNA: TGTGCCAGTAGTACGGGACAGGGGAAGGGTCAGCCCCAGCATTTT. Its protein is CASSTGQGKGQPQHF.

The V call is TRBV7-9, the J call TRBJ2-1; D gene ambiguous. Per the germline V gene, CDR1 is SEHNR and CDR2 is FQNEAQ (reference sequence). The CDR3 is 14 residues long. The V gene lost 3 bases and the J gene lost 0 bases, with 6 bases spanning the gap. The CDR3 sequence is CASSFSASYNEQFF. As DNA, the CDR3 is TGTGCCAGCAGCTTTAGTGCCTCCTACAATGAGCAGTTCTTC. The whole variable domain, filled in from reference TRBV7-9 and TRBJ2-1, reads DTGVSQNPRHKITKRGQNVTFRCDPISEHNRLYWYRQTLGQGPEFLTYFQNEAQLEKSRLLSDRFSAERPKGSFSTLEIQRTEQGDSAMYLCASSFSASYNEQFFGPGTRLTVL.

This clone has only one observation. This chain connects TRBV23-1 to TRBJ2-6; D is undetermined. TRBV23-1 is an ORF; its function is uncertain. There are 21 residues in the CDR3. The V and J ends lost 0 bases and 1 base respectively, with 22 bases between them. The DNA of the CDR3 is TGCGCCAGCAGTCAATCCTCAAATAGGCACCGTGGGCCATCTGGGGCCAACGTCCTGACTTTC. It yields the protein CASSQSSNRHRGPSGANVLTF.

The CDR3 DNA reads as TGCGCCAGCAGCTTGGCCGGGGAGCCGGGGGGGACCCAGTACTTC. Translated: CASSLAGEPGGTQYF. The rearrangement joins TRBV5-1 to TRBJ2-5, with 7 bases that match TRBD2. The CDR3 consists of 15 residues. The V gene end was trimmed by 0 bases and the J gene end by 7 bases; junction bases not matched to a gene: 9. Germline CDR1 SGHRS, CDR2 YFSETQ.

This clone came up once. CDR3 nucleotides: TGTGCCAGCAGCTTGGAGGGTCTAACCGGGGAGCTGTTTTTT. Translated, it gives CASSLEGLTGELFF. The V gene is TRBV7-9, the J gene TRBJ2-2, with a weak D call TRBD2 (6 bases). Germline V gives CDR1 SEHNR, CDR2 FQNEAQ (reference sequence). V was trimmed by 3 bases and J by 5 bases, leaving 10 bases between them. The CDR3 is made up of 14 amino acids.

The chain couples TRBV5-1 to TRBJ1-4; 9 nucleotides align to TRBD1. Germline assignment: CDR1 SGHRS and CDR2 YFSETQ. The CDR3 length is 16 residues. The V segment lost 4 bases and the J segment 7 bases; nucleotides outside the gene matches: 11. The CDR3 is CASSTAPGQGAEKLFF. The CDR3, as DNA: TGCGCCAGCAGCACGGCTCCGGGACAGGGAGCTGAAAAACTGTTTTTT.

The rearrangement joins TRBV3-1 (or the pseudogene TRBV3-2) to TRBJ2-2; no clear D gene. The germline V gene has CDR1 LGHDT and CDR2 YNNKEL (reference sequence). V lost 4 bases and J 5 bases, leaving 5 bases between the germline ends. This CDR3 spans 12 amino acids. The CDR3 reads CASSRTTGELFF. CDR3 coding DNA: TGTGCCAGCAGCCGAACAACCGGGGAGCTGTTTTTT.

The gene calls are TRBV3-1 (or the pseudogene TRBV3-2) and TRBJ2-7; D might be TRBD1 (5 bases). Germline CDR1 reads LGHDT; CDR2 reads YNNKEL (reference sequence). This CDR3 comprises 13 residues. Trimming removed 2 bases from V and 9 bases from J, with 14 bases in between. The chain's CDR3 is CASSQHQGWAQYF. The CDR3 DNA reads as TGTGCCAGCAGCCAACATCAGGGATGGGCGCAGTACTTC.

This chain links TRBV3-1 (or the pseudogene TRBV3-2) with TRBJ2-5; 13 bases line up with TRBD2. The CDR3 extends over 16 amino acids. Germline lookup yields CDR1 LGHDT and CDR2 YNNKEL (reference sequence). V was pared by 4 bases and J by 3 bases, with 5 bases of the junction left unmatched. CDR3 residues: CASSRRLAGGKETQYF. CDR3 nucleotide sequence: TGTGCCAGCAGCCGTAGACTAGCGGGGGGCAAAGAGACCCAGTACTTC.